The entry below gives a single T cell receptor (beta chain) sequence along with its context. The antigen it recognizes is unknown. Base qualities are not recorded, but no much larger clone differs from it by a single base. The immunoSEQ Assay, a bias-controlled multiplex PCR, was used to amplify TCRbeta CDR3 regions from genomic DNA. From the authors' description of their analysis: Nucleated cell counts per sample were estimated from amplification of reference gene primers within the assay. To quantify the absolute abundance of each unique TCRbeta CDR3 rearrangement, sequence reads were collapsed and filtered. For each sample, productive Simpson clonality was calculated as the square root of Simpson's diversity index over productive rearrangements. TCRdb took over this immuneACCESS table, retaining in-frame rearrangements with V and J assigned. Such tables are incomplete; in checked studies, under half of the missing clones stem from an unresolved V gene, and the remainder is unexplained. The V and J calls and clone size were taken over from that table, and D and trimming were inferred from the DNA. This sample is represented by roughly 95,000 clones; about 80% of them were singletons. Together, the top ten hold around a sixth of the sample.

This entry comes from a study of blood T cell repertoires in COVID-19 (dated by TCRdb to between 2020 and 2021). Notes on the research overall: The collaborator samples originated in the United States, Italy and Spain and spanned the acute and convalescent phases of COVID-19. Where available, HLA class I and class II types were taken from metadata supplied by the sample provider and were not determined by assay-based typing. Samples came from the ongoing ImmuneRACE study (first 160 participants) plus 1,254 subjects from 6 global collaborators. Deeply sampled blood TCRbeta repertoires from subjects exposed to, actively infected with, or recovered from COVID-19 were included in the dataset. A freely available public database, intended as a resource for researchers studying the immune response to SARS-CoV-2, is where the repertoires were released. A de-identified subject ID, COVID-19 status, age in years and sex were almost always included in the sample metadata. The material from the prospective study consisted of cDNA or gDNA derived from T cells, B-cell-depleted T cells, or PBMCs.

CDR1 and CDR2 are drawn from the germline V gene (reference sequence): LGHDT, YNNKEL. The cysteine opens and the phenylalanine closes a CDR3 of 15 amino acids. Only the CDR3 DNA stays, 45 bases, in frame from base 1. After removal of 2 bases from V and 4 bases from J, the junction retains 5 bases not matched to a gene. The collaborating institutions used their own protocols to collect whole blood in K2EDTA tubes. For TCRbeta analysis, collaborator samples were shipped as frozen whole blood, as isolated PBMCs, or as DNA extracted from either sample type. Overall study results and their limits: Clinical and demographic metadata were provided uncurated, with the amount varying by source and participant.

Sequences were obtained from peripheral blood. The V and J segments used are TRBV3-1 (or the pseudogene TRBV3-2) and TRBJ1-3; TRBD1 aligns with 7 central bases. The sequence came from a man at least 80 years old with acute or convalescent COVID-19. The nucleotide sequence is TGTGCCAGCAGCCAACAGGACAGGCTCGGAAACACCATATATTTT. Its protein is CASSQQDRLGNTIYF.